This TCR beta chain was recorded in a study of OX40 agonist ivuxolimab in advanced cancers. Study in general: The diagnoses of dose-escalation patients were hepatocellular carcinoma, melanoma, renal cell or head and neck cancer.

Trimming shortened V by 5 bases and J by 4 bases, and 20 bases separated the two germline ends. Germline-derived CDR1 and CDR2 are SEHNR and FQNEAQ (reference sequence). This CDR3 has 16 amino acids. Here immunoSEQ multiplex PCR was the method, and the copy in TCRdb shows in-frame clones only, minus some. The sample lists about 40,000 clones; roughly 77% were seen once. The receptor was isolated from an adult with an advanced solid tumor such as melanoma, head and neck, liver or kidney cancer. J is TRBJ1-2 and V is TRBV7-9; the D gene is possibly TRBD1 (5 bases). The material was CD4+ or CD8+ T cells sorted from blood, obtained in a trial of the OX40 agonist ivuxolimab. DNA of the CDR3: TGTGCCAGCAGCCGTCGAGGGGCCCAGGAGCCCTATGGCTACACCTTC. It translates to CASSRRGAQEPYGYTF. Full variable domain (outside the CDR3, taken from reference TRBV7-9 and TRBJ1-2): DTGVSQNPRHKITKRGQNVTFRCDPISEHNRLYWYRQTLGQGPEFLTYFQNEAQLEKSRLLSDRFSAERPKGSFSTLEIQRTEQGDSAMYLCASSRRGAQEPYGYTFGSGTRLTVV.